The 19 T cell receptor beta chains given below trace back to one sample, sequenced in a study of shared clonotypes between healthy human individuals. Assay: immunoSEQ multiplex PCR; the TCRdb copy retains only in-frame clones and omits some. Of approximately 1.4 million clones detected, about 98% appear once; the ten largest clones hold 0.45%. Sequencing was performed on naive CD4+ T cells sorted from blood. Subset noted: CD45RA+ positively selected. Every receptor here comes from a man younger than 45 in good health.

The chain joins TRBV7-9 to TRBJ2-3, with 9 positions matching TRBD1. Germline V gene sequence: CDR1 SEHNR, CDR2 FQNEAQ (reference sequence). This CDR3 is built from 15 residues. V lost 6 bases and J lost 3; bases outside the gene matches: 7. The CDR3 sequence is CASSLGDRETDTQYF. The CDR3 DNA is TGTGCCAGCAGTCTGGGGGACAGGGAGACAGATACGCAGTATTTT.

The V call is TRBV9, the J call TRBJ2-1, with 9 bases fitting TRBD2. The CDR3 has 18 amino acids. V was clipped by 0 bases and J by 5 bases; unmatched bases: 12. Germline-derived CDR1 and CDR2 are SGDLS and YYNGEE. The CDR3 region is CASSVEGLAGKWNNEQFF. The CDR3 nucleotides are TGTGCCAGCAGCGTAGAAGGGCTAGCGGGAAAATGGAACAATGAGCAGTTCTTC. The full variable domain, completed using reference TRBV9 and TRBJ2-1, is DSGVTQTPKHLITATGQRVTLRCSPRSGDLSVYWYQQSLDQGLQFLIQYYNGEERAKGNILERFSAQQFPDLHSELNLSSLELGDSALYFCASSVEGLAGKWNNEQFFGPGTRLTVL.

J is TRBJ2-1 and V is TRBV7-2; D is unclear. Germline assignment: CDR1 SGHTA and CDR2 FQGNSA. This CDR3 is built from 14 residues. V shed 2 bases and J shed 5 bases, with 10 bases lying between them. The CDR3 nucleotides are TGTGCCAGCAGCTTATGGTCCCAAAACAATGAGCAGTTCTTC. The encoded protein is CASSLWSQNNEQFF. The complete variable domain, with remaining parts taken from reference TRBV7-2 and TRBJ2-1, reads GAGVSQSPSNKVTEKGKDVELRCDPISGHTALYWYRQSLGQGLEFLIYFQGNSAPDKSGLPSDRFSAERTGGSVSTLTIQRTQQEDSAVYLCASSLWSQNNEQFFGPGTRLTVL.

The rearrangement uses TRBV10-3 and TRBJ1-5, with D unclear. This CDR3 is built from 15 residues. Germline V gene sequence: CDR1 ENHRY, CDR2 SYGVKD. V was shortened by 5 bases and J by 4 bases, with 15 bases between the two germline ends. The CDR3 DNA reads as TGTGCCATCAGTTCAGAGAACAGCAAAAATCAGCCCCAGCATTTT. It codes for CAISSENSKNQPQHF.

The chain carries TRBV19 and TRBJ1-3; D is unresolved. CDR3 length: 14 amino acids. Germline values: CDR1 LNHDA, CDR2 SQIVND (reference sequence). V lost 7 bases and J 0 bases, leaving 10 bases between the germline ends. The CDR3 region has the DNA TGTGCCAGTACCCTCGTAACCTCTGGAAACACCATATATTTT. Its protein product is CASTLVTSGNTIYF.

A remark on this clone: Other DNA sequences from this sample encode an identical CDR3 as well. The CDR3 protein is CASSPPSGRTGELFF. Here the CDR3 DNA reads TGTGCCAGCTCACCCCCTAGCGGGAGGACCGGGGAGCTGTTTTTT. The chain carries TRBV18 and TRBJ2-2, with TRBD2 identical over 11 bases. Germline lookup yields CDR1 KGHSH and CDR2 LQKENI. The CDR3 runs 15 residues. The junction had 2 bases not matched to a gene; V was cut back by 3 bases and J by 5 bases.

CDR3 bases: TGTGCCAGCAGTGCGGAGGGGTACTCCTACGAGCAGTACTTC. Encoded protein: CASSAEGYSYEQYF. The chain links TRBV6-1 to TRBJ2-7; tentatively, D is TRBD2 (6 bases). This CDR3 comprises 14 residues. Germline V gene data show CDR1 as MNHNS and CDR2 as SASEGT. V was cut by 4 bases and J by 0 bases, with 10 bases left in between.

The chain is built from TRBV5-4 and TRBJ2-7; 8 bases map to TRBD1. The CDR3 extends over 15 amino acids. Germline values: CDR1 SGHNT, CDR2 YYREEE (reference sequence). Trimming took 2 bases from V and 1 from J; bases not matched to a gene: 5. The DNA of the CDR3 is TGTGCCAGCAGCTTATTCGGACAGGGATCCTACGAGCAGTACTTC. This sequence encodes CASSLFGQGSYEQYF. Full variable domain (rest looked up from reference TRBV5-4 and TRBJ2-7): ETGVTQSPTHLIKTRGQQVTLRCSSQSGHNTVSWYQQALGQGPQFIFQYYREEENGRGNFPPRFSGLQFPNYSSELNVNALELDDSALYLCASSLFGQGSYEQYFGPGTRLTVT.

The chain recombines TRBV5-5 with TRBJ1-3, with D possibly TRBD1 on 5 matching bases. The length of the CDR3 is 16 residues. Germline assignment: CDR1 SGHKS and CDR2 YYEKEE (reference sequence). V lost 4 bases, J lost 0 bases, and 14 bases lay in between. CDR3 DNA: TGTGCCAGCAGCAGGGACTTACCGAGCTCTGGAAACACCATATATTTT. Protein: CASSRDLPSSGNTIYF.

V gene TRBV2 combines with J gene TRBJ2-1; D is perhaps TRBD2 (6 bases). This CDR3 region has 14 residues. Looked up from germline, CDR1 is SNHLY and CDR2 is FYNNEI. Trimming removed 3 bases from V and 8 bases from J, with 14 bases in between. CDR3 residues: CASSELGGWYEQFF. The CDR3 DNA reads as TGTGCCAGCAGTGAGCTAGGAGGGTGGTATGAGCAGTTCTTC.

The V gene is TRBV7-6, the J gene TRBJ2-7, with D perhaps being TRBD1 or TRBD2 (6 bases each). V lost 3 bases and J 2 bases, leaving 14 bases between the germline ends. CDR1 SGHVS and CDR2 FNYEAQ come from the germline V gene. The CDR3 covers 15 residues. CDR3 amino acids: CASSLGAGRAYEQYF. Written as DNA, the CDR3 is TGTGCCAGCAGCTTGGGGGCGGGGAGAGCCTACGAGCAGTACTTC. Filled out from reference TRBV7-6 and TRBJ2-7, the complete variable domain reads GAGVSQSPRYKVTKRGQDVALRCDPISGHVSLYWYRQALGQGPEFLTYFNYEAQQDKSGLPNDRFSAERPEGSISTLTIQRTEQRDSAMYRCASSLGAGRAYEQYFGPGTRLTVT.

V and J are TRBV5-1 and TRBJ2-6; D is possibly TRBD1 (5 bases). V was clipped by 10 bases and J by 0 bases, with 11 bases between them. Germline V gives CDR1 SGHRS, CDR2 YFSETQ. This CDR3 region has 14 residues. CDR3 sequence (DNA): TGCGCCTCACAGGTGCCCTCTGGGGCCAACGTCCTGACTTTC. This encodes CASQVPSGANVLTF.

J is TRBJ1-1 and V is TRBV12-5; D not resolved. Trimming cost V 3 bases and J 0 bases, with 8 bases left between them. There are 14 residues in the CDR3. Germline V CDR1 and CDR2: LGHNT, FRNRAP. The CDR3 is CASGLGQLNTEAFF. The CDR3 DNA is TGTGCTAGTGGTTTAGGGCAGTTGAACACTGAAGCTTTCTTT.

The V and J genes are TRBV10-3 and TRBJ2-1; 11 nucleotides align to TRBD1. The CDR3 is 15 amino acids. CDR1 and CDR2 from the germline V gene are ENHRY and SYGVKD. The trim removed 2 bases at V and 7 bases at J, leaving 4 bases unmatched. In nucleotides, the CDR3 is TGTGCCATCAGTGAGGGACAGGGGGCAGCTAATGAGCAGTTCTTC. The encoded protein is CAISEGQGAANEQFF.

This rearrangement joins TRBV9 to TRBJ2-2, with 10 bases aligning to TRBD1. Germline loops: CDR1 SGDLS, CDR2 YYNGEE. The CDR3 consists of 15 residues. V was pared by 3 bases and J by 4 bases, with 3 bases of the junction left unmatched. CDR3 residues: CASSAGTGVTGELFF. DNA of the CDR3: TGTGCCAGCAGCGCCGGGACAGGGGTCACCGGGGAGCTGTTTTTT.

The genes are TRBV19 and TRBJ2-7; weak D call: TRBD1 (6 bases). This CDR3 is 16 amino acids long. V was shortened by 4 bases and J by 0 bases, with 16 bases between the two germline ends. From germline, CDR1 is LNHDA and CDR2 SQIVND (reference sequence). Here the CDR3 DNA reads TGTGCCAGTAGTAATGTAGGGGGACGTGCCTCCTACGAGCAGTACTTC. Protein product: CASSNVGGRASYEQYF.

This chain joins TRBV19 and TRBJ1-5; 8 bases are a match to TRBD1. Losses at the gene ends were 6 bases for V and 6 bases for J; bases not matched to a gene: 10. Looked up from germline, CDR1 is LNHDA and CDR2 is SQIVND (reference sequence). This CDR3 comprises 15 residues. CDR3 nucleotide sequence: TGTGCCAGTAGCCACAGGGGGGCGGACGGTCAGCCCCAGCATTTT. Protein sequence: CASSHRGADGQPQHF.

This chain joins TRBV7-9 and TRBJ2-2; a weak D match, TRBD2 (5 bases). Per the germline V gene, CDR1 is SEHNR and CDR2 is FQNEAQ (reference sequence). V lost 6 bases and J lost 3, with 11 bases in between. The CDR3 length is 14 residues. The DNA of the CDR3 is TGTGCCAGCAGTTCGGGGTTGGACACCGGGGAGCTGTTTTTT. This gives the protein CASSSGLDTGELFF.

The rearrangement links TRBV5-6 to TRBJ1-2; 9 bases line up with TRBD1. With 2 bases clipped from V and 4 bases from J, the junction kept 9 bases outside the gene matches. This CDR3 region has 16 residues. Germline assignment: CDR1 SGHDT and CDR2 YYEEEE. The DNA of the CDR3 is TGTGCCAGCAGCTTAGGGACAGGGTCCCCTAGCTATGGCTACACCTTC. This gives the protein CASSLGTGSPSYGYTF.